This TCR beta chain stems from a study of blood T cell repertoires in COVID-19. Overall study: Samples came from the United States, Italy and Spain, spanning acute and convalescent COVID-19.

Data came from immunoSEQ multiplex PCR; TCRdb stores just in-frame clones and leaves some out. This table holds over 200,000 clones, 81% found once. The CDR3 is 16 amino acids. In germline, CDR1 is SGHAT, CDR2 FQNNGV. V was clipped by 1 base and J by 1 base; unmatched bases: 3. This clonotype originated in an elderly woman with acute or convalescent COVID-19. This chain connects TRBV11-2 to TRBJ1-5; TRBD1 matches at 8 bases. The sample consisted of peripheral blood. CDR3 amino acids: CASSLGTGPSNQPQHF. CDR3 nucleotide sequence: TGTGCCAGCAGCTTAGGGACAGGGCCGAGCAATCAGCCCCAGCATTTT.